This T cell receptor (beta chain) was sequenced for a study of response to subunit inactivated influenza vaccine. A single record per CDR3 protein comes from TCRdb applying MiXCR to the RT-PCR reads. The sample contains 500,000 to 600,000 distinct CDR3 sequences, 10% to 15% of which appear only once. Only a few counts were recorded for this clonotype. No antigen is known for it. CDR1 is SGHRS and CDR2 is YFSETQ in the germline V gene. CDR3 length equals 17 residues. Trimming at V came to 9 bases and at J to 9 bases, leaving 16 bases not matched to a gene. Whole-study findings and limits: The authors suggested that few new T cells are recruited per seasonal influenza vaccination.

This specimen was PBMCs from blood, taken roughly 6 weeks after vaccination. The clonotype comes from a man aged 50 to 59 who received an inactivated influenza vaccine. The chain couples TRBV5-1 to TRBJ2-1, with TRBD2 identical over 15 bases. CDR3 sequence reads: CATSGTSGRFGPGEQFF. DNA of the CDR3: TGCGCCACTAGCGGGACTAGCGGGAGGTTCGGGCCGGGTGAGCAGTTCTTC.